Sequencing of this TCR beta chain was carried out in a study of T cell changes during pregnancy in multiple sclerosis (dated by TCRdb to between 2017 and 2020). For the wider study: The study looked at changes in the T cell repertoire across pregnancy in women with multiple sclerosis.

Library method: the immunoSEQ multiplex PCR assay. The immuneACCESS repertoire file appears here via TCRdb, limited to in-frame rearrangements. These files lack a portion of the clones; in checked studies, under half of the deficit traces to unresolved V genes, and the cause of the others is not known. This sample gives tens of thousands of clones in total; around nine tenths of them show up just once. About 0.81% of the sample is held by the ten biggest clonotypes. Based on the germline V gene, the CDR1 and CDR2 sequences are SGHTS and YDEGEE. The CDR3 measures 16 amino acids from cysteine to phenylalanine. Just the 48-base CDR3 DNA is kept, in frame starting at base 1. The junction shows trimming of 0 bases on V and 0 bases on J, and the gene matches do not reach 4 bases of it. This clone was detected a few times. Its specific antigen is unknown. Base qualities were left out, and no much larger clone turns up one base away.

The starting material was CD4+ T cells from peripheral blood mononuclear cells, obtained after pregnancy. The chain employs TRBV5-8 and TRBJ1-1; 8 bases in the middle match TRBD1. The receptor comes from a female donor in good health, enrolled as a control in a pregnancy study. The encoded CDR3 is CASSLGWTGMNTEAFF. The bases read TGTGCCAGCAGCTTGGGCTGGACAGGGATGAACACTGAAGCTTTCTTT.